The rows below give T cell receptor beta chains drawn from one sample of a study of technical replicates of blood from a few donors. TCRdb's copy holds only in-frame clones and misses some; the assay was immunoSEQ multiplex PCR. Seen here are 75,000 to 90,000 clones, 95% to 98% observed once, and the top ten hold less than 0.35%. The sequenced sample consisted of T cells isolated from PBMCs. All receptors come from a human donor in good health. CDR3s include the opening cysteine and the closing phenylalanine or tryptophan. A D gene is named only where the DNA matches it firmly. Part of the rows lack a size; the others show once, few, many or a class for expanded clones.

J gene: TRBJ2-2; V gene: TRBV5-4; clone size: NA; D gene: TRBD2; CDR3 protein: CASSVGLAGNTGELFF; CDR3 DNA: TGTGCCAGCAGCGTTGGACTAGCGGGGAACACCGGGGAGCTGTTTTTT
J gene: TRBJ2-5; V gene: TRBV15; clone size: NA; D gene: NA; CDR3 protein: CATSPRAGPEETQYF; CDR3 DNA: TGTGCCACCAGCCCCCGCGCGGGGCCAGAGGAGACCCAGTACTTC
J gene: TRBJ2-3; V gene: TRBV5-1; clone size: NA; D gene: TRBD1; CDR3 protein: CASSWDRGTDTQYF; CDR3 DNA: TGCGCCAGCAGCTGGGACAGGGGCACAGATACGCAGTATTTT
J gene: TRBJ2-1; V gene: TRBV7-8; clone size: NA; D gene: TRBD2; CDR3 protein: CASSLEALREYNEQFF; CDR3 DNA: TGTGCCAGCAGCTTAGAGGCGCTGCGGGAGTACAATGAGCAGTTCTTC
J gene: TRBJ1-3; V gene: TRBV14; clone size: once; D gene: TRBD1; CDR3 protein: CASSFNRGRNTIYF; CDR3 DNA: TGTGCCAGCAGTTTTAACAGGGGCAGAAACACCATATATTTT
J gene: TRBJ1-1; V gene: TRBV29-1; clone size: NA; D gene: NA; CDR3 protein: CSVGLPGIVTEAFF; CDR3 DNA: TGCAGCGTTGGGCTTCCGGGGATCGTCACTGAAGCTTTCTTT
J gene: TRBJ1-4; V gene: TRBV2; clone size: once; D gene: TRBD1; CDR3 protein: CASSEPTGEVKLFF; CDR3 DNA: TGTGCCAGCAGTGAGCCGACAGGGGAGGTAAAACTGTTTTTT
J gene: TRBJ2-7; V gene: TRBV7-9; clone size: NA; D gene: NA; CDR3 protein: CASSPPIGSYEQYF; CDR3 DNA: TGTGCCAGCAGCCCCCCAATCGGCTCCTACGAGCAGTACTTC
J gene: TRBJ2-5; V gene: TRBV6-5; clone size: NA; D gene: NA; CDR3 protein: CASCQGGEETQYF; CDR3 DNA: TGTGCCAGCTGTCAGGGTGGGGAAGAGACCCAGTACTTC
J gene: TRBJ2-1; V gene: TRBV28; clone size: NA; D gene: NA; CDR3 protein: CASSLGREQFF; CDR3 DNA: TGTGCCAGCAGTTTAGGGCGTGAGCAGTTCTTC
J gene: TRBJ1-5; V gene: TRBV28; clone size: NA; D gene: NA; CDR3 protein: CASRSSNQPQHF; CDR3 DNA: TGTGCCAGCAGGAGCAGCAATCAGCCCCAGCATTTT
J gene: TRBJ2-5; V gene: TRBV7-3; clone size: NA; D gene: TRBD2; CDR3 protein: CASSPGLAGRETQYF; CDR3 DNA: TGTGCCAGCAGCCCGGGACTAGCGGGAAGAGAGACCCAGTACTTC
J gene: TRBJ2-7; V gene: TRBV6-5; clone size: NA; D gene: NA; CDR3 protein: CASRRDIYEQYF; CDR3 DNA: TGTGCCAGCAGAAGAGATATCTACGAGCAGTACTTC
J gene: TRBJ2-7; V gene: TRBV9; clone size: NA; D gene: NA; CDR3 protein: CASSVGGEGEQYF; CDR3 DNA: TGTGCCAGCAGCGTAGGAGGAGAGGGCGAGCAGTACTTC
J gene: TRBJ1-3; V gene: TRBV7-2; clone size: NA; D gene: NA; CDR3 protein: CASSLSRGASGNTIYF; CDR3 DNA: TGTGCCAGCAGTTTGAGTCGGGGGGCCTCTGGAAACACCATATATTTT
J gene: TRBJ1-2; V gene: TRBV19; clone size: NA; D gene: NA; CDR3 protein: CASTQALYGYTF; CDR3 DNA: TGTGCCAGTACCCAGGCCCTCTATGGCTACACCTTC
J gene: TRBJ2-5; V gene: TRBV18; clone size: NA; D gene: TRBD2; CDR3 protein: CASSGTSGSPETQYF; CDR3 DNA: TGTGCCAGCTCAGGGACTAGCGGGAGTCCCGAGACCCAGTACTTC
J gene: TRBJ1-1; V gene: TRBV4-3; clone size: NA; D gene: TRBD1; CDR3 protein: CASSQDMEVSQGVTEAFF; CDR3 DNA: TGCGCCAGCAGCCAAGACATGGAGGTCAGCCAGGGGGTGACTGAAGCTTTCTTT
J gene: TRBJ1-2; V gene: TRBV5-4; clone size: NA; D gene: NA; CDR3 protein: CASSDRSSQVFYGYTF; CDR3 DNA: TGTGCCAGCAGTGACAGGAGTAGCCAAGTCTTCTATGGCTACACCTTC
J gene: TRBJ1-2; V gene: TRBV2; clone size: NA; D gene: TRBD1; CDR3 protein: CASSEYWGKTGEAGYTF; CDR3 DNA: TGTGCCAGCAGTGAATATTGGGGCAAGACAGGGGAGGCTGGCTACACCTTC
J gene: TRBJ1-1; V gene: TRBV7-2; clone size: NA; D gene: NA; CDR3 protein: CASSSPTENTEAFF; CDR3 DNA: TGTGCCAGCAGCAGCCCGACAGAAAACACTGAAGCTTTCTTT
J gene: TRBJ2-7; V gene: TRBV11-2; clone size: NA; D gene: TRBD1; CDR3 protein: CASSWNRRTGTYEQYF; CDR3 DNA: TGTGCCAGCAGCTGGAACAGGAGGACAGGGACCTACGAGCAGTACTTC
J gene: TRBJ2-7; V gene: TRBV5-6; clone size: NA; D gene: NA; CDR3 protein: CASSLELWAEQYF; CDR3 DNA: TGTGCCAGCAGCTTGGAACTGTGGGCTGAACAGTACTTC
J gene: TRBJ1-5; V gene: TRBV6-5; clone size: NA; D gene: TRBD1; CDR3 protein: CASSRTGIGNQPQHF; CDR3 DNA: TGTGCCAGCAGTCGGACAGGGATCGGCAATCAGCCCCAGCATTTT
J gene: TRBJ2-1; V gene: TRBV7-9; clone size: NA; D gene: NA; CDR3 protein: CASDPSDKSSYNEQFF; CDR3 DNA: TGTGCCAGCGATCCTAGCGATAAAAGCTCCTACAATGAGCAGTTCTTC
J gene: TRBJ2-1; V gene: TRBV6-5; clone size: NA; D gene: TRBD2; CDR3 protein: CASRPGTSGHNEQFF; CDR3 DNA: TGTGCCAGCAGACCGGGGACTAGCGGCCACAATGAGCAGTTCTTC
J gene: TRBJ1-4; V gene: TRBV11-2; clone size: NA; D gene: NA; CDR3 protein: CASSFRGTNEKLFF; CDR3 DNA: TGTGCCAGCAGCTTTAGGGGTACTAATGAAAAACTGTTTTTT
J gene: TRBJ2-5; V gene: TRBV27; clone size: NA; D gene: NA; CDR3 protein: CASSLTRQETQYF; CDR3 DNA: TGTGCCAGCAGTTTAACGAGGCAAGAGACCCAGTACTTC
J gene: TRBJ2-7; V gene: TRBV28; clone size: NA; D gene: TRBD2; CDR3 protein: CASSLWIMTSGRFSYEQYF; CDR3 DNA: TGTGCCAGCAGTTTATGGATAATGACTAGCGGGAGATTCAGCTACGAGCAGTACTTC
J gene: TRBJ2-7; V gene: TRBV29-1; clone size: NA; D gene: NA; CDR3 protein: CSVEGRGTPYEQYF; CDR3 DNA: TGCAGCGTTGAAGGTAGGGGAACCCCCTACGAGCAGTACTTC
J gene: TRBJ1-1; V gene: TRBV7-9; clone size: NA; D gene: NA; CDR3 protein: CASSLRGEAFF; CDR3 DNA: TGTGCCAGCAGTCTTCGGGGTGAAGCTTTCTTT
J gene: TRBJ1-1; V gene: TRBV6-5; clone size: NA; D gene: TRBD1; CDR3 protein: CASSYSRGSTEAFF; CDR3 DNA: TGTGCCAGCAGTTATTCCAGGGGGAGCACTGAAGCTTTCTTT